This entry lists 18 T cell receptor beta chains sequenced from one sample in a study of T cell repertoires in cytomegalovirus infection. Each CDR3 protein is one row after TCRdb ran MiXCR on the reads. The repertoire includes about 530,000 distinct CDR3 sequences, about 26% of them detected once, and approximately 13% sits in the top ten. Sequenced material: PBMCs. These receptors were taken from a human donor in good health (CMV status not recorded). Some clones in this sample may be carry-over from other donors' samples.

This clonotype appeared a few times. The rearrangement joins TRBV4-3 to TRBJ2-7, with 10 nucleotides matching TRBD2. This CDR3 comprises 16 residues. The V gene's germline CDR1 is LGHNA and CDR2 YSLEER. J was trimmed by 0 bases and V by 1 base; bases with no gene match: 3. The CDR3 region has the DNA TGCGCCAGCAGCCAAGCCCGGACTAGCGGCTCCTACGAGCAGTACTTC. This encodes CASSQARTSGSYEQYF.

This clonotype was found a few times. The chain has TRBV5-5 and TRBJ2-1; D gene uncertain. Trimming removed 7 bases from V and 9 bases from J, with 14 bases in between. The CDR3 sequence is 12 residues long. CDR1 and CDR2 from the germline V gene are SGHKS and YYEKEE (reference sequence). The DNA for the CDR3 is TGTGCCAGCGCTTGGACCGTTAGTGAGCAGTTCTTC. Protein: CASAWTVSEQFF.

This clonotype has only a few counts. The chain couples TRBV7-8 to TRBJ1-4; no firm D call. The germline V gene has CDR1 SGHVS and CDR2 FQNEAQ. This CDR3 comprises 12 residues. Trimming removed 1 base at V and 7 bases at J, with 4 bases between. CDR3 sequence: CASSLGFEKLFF. The CDR3 DNA reads as TGTGCCAGCAGCTTAGGGTTTGAAAAACTGTTTTTT.

The V and J genes are TRBV4-3 and TRBJ2-5; TRBD2 aligns across 12 bases. Looked up from germline, CDR1 is LGHNA and CDR2 is YSLEER. The V and J ends lost 0 bases and 3 bases, in that order; junction bases with no gene match: 2. The CDR3 covers 16 residues. The CDR3 region has the DNA TGCGCCAGCAGCCAAGATCGACTAGCGGGAGAAGAGACCCAGTACTTC. It yields the protein CASSQDRLAGEETQYF.

This clonotype was picked up a small number of times. The V and J genes are TRBV4-3 and TRBJ1-2, with D possibly matching TRBD1 (6 bases). Trimming stripped 0 bases from V and 8 bases from J, with 16 bases between. CDR1 and CDR2 (germline): LGHNA, YSLEER. The CDR3 runs 15 residues. The CDR3 reads CASSQEIGGARGYTF. CDR3 nucleotide sequence: TGCGCCAGCAGCCAAGAAATCGGGGGGGCGAGAGGCTACACCTTC.

In its sample, this clonotype was seen many times. The chain has TRBV7-2 and TRBJ2-1, with 7 bases identical to TRBD2. Germline V CDR1 and CDR2: SGHTA, FQGNSA. The CDR3 is 17 amino acids. V was pared by 6 bases and J by 4 bases, with 15 bases of the junction left unmatched. CDR3 DNA sequence: TGTGCCAGCAGACCATCGGCGGGAGCGGGGACGTACAATGAGCAGTTCTTC. Its translation is CASRPSAGAGTYNEQFF.

This clonotype was counted only a few times. The V gene is TRBV10-3, the J gene TRBJ2-1; 15 bases fit TRBD2. Germline assignment: CDR1 ENHRY and CDR2 SYGVKD. This CDR3 comprises 16 residues. Trimming cost V 0 bases and J 7 bases; bases outside gene matches: 1. This CDR3 is CAISESGTSGRNEQFF. The CDR3 region has the DNA TGTGCCATCAGTGAGTCGGGGACTAGCGGGAGGAATGAGCAGTTCTTC.

The chain is built from TRBV5-6 and TRBJ2-2; D is unresolved. V was trimmed by 0 bases and J by 7 bases, leaving 13 bases between them. Germline values: CDR1 SGHDT, CDR2 YYEEEE. This CDR3 is 15 amino acids long. CDR3 coding DNA: TGTGCCAGCAGCTTGGAAAGGACGGGCGACGGGGAGCTGTTTTTT. Its translation is CASSLERTGDGELFF. Looking up the rest from reference TRBV5-6 and TRBJ2-2 gives the full variable domain: DAGVTQSPTHLIKTRGQQVTLRCSPKSGHDTVSWYQQALGQGPQFIFQYYEEEERQRGNFPDRFSGHQFPNYSSELNVNALLLGDSALYLCASSLERTGDGELFFGEGSRLTVL.

A note on this clonotype: Relative to the germline gene, one junction end is altered; a read error may explain this. The chain couples TRBV7-3 to TRBJ1-2, with D possibly matching TRBD1 (5 bases). Per the germline V gene, CDR1 is SGHTA and CDR2 is FQGTGA. This CDR3 contains 15 residues. The CDR3 is CASSLDGAFPYGYSF. The CDR3 DNA is TGTGCCAGCAGCTTAGACGGGGCCTTCCCCTATGGCTACTCCTTC. Full variable domain (outside the CDR3, taken from reference TRBV7-3 and TRBJ1-2): GAGVSQTPSNKVTEKGKYVELRCDPISGHTALYWYRQSLGQGPEFLIYFQGTGAADDSGLPNDRFFAVRPEGSVSTLKIQRTERGDSAVYLCASSLDGAFPYGYSFGSGTRLTVV.

The chain employs TRBV7-2 and TRBJ2-5; 13 nucleotides match TRBD2. The CDR3 runs to 15 residues. V gave up 5 bases and J gave up 4 bases; unmatched junction bases: 4. In germline, CDR1 is SGHTA, CDR2 FQGNSA. CDR3: CASSPGTSGIETQYF. The CDR3 region has the DNA TGTGCCAGCAGCCCTGGGACTAGCGGGATAGAGACCCAGTACTTC.

The chain has TRBV5-5 and TRBJ1-2, with 10 bases fitting TRBD1. V gave up 7 bases and J gave up 10 bases; unmatched junction bases: 10. The germline gives CDR1 SGHKS, CDR2 YYEKEE (reference sequence). The CDR3 runs to 13 residues. CDR3: CASRIGDRGVYTF. In DNA, the CDR3 is TGTGCCAGCCGCATTGGGGACAGGGGAGTCTACACCTTC.

This clonotype occurred once. The rearrangement uses TRBV20-1 and TRBJ2-3, with D possibly being TRBD1 or TRBD2 (5 bases each). This CDR3 spans 16 amino acids. The V gene's germline CDR1 is DFQATT and CDR2 SNEGSKA (reference sequence). V was cut by 5 bases and J by 2 bases, with 20 bases left in between. In nucleotides, the CDR3 is TGCAGTGCTGGGACGCAGGACTTGAGTCACACAGATACGCAGTATTTT. It specifies CSAGTQDLSHTDTQYF.

In this sample, this clonotype turned up many times. This chain uses TRBV7-2 with TRBJ2-4; 7 positions match TRBD2. There are 14 residues in the CDR3. Germline V gene lookup returns CDR1 SGHTA and CDR2 FQGNSA. After removal of 5 bases from V and 9 bases from J, the junction contained 10 bases not matched to a gene. The CDR3 protein is CASSLTSDRAIQYF. The CDR3 DNA follows: TGTGCCAGCAGCCTTACTAGCGACCGAGCCATTCAGTACTTC.

This chain joins TRBV7-2 and TRBJ1-1; TRBD1 matches at 7 bases. This CDR3 has 13 amino acids. Germline V gene lookup returns CDR1 SGHTA and CDR2 FQGNSA. Losses at the gene ends were 3 bases for V and 8 bases for J; bases not matched to a gene: 6. Here the CDR3 DNA reads TGTGCCAGCAGCTTCAGTCGAGGGGGCGAAGCTTTCTTT. Translated, it gives CASSFSRGGEAFF.

This clonotype was seen ten or more times. The gene calls are TRBV12-3 or TRBV12-4 and TRBJ1-5, with 7 bases fitting TRBD1. This CDR3 is 13 amino acids long. With V trimmed by 6 bases and J by 2 bases, 1 base remained unmatched. CDR3 protein: CASSQGGNQPQHF. CDR3 DNA: TGTGCCAGCAGCCAGGGGGGCAATCAGCCCCAGCATTTT.

This clonotype was counted between two and nine times. The chain uses TRBV5-1 and TRBJ2-1; 9 positions agree with TRBD2. The junction had 4 bases not matched to a gene; V was cut back by 0 bases and J by 6 bases. CDR1 is SGHRS, CDR2 YFSETQ, per germline. The CDR3 is 15 amino acids. The CDR3, as DNA: TGCGCCAGCAGCTTGGCGGCGGGAGGGCCCAATGAGCAGTTCTTC. Its protein is CASSLAAGGPNEQFF.

In this sample, this clonotype turned up a few times. This chain uses TRBV10-3 with TRBJ2-3, with 8 bases lining up with TRBD1. Germline trimming cut 4 bases from V and 0 bases from J; bases unmatched to any gene: 9. CDR1 is ENHRY and CDR2 is SYGVKD in the germline V gene. There are 17 residues in the CDR3. CDR3 coding DNA: TGTGCCATCAGTGGCAGACAGGGGACGGCGAGCACAGATACGCAGTATTTT. Its protein is CAISGRQGTASTDTQYF.

The V call is TRBV27, the J call TRBJ1-4, with TRBD1 identical over 8 bases. Per the germline V gene, CDR1 is MNHEY and CDR2 is SMNVEV (reference sequence). The CDR3 has 16 amino acids. Unmatched junction bases numbered 9, after V lost 4 bases and J lost 5 bases. CDR3 loop: CASSSLLGQGNEKLFF. In DNA, the CDR3 is TGTGCCAGCAGTTCCCTATTAGGACAGGGAAATGAAAAACTGTTTTTT.